One sample yielded the 27 T cell receptor beta chains listed below, sequenced in a study of human T cells and chemical hapten exposure. A single record per CDR3 protein comes from TCRdb applying MiXCR to the RACE reads. The sample lists roughly 80,000 distinct CDR3 sequences, 8.6% occurring once. The time point denotes: healthy volunteer bleed at 6 weeks. Before extraction, the whole blood was not fractionated, and total RNA was taken from it. Sequencing used whole blood. Receptors originate from a female donor in good health. Some clones in this sample may be carry-over from other donors' samples.

This sequence joins TRBV7-2 and TRBJ1-5; TRBD1 matches 7 bases. Germline V lookup: CDR1 SGHTA, CDR2 FQGNSA. The V gene end was trimmed by 0 bases and the J gene end by 4 bases; junction bases not matched to a gene: 3. This CDR3 has 15 amino acids. The CDR3 sequence is CASSLAGQPNQPQHF. The CDR3 DNA reads TGTGCCAGCAGCTTAGCGGGACAGCCAAATCAGCCCCAGCATTTT.

The sample holds many counts of this clonotype. The V gene is TRBV6-5, the J gene TRBJ2-7, with D perhaps matching TRBD2 (6 bases). Germline assignment: CDR1 MNHEY and CDR2 SVGAGI. The germline V and J ends were trimmed by 2 bases and 6 bases, with 8 bases remaining between them. The CDR3 has 12 residues. The CDR3 coding sequence is TGTGCCAGCAGTTACCGGGGAGGCGAGCAGTACTTC. Translation gives CASSYRGGEQYF.

The gene calls are TRBV18 and TRBJ2-3, with D hard to call. The germline V gene encodes CDR1 KGHSH and CDR2 LQKENI. V shed 8 bases and J shed 1 base, with 13 bases lying between them. The CDR3 is 14 amino acids. The CDR3 is CASNRLLGTDTQYF. For the CDR3, the DNA is TGTGCCAGCAACCGGCTCCTTGGCACAGATACGCAGTATTTT.

The chain employs TRBV5-8 and TRBJ2-1; the D gene is possibly TRBD1 (6 bases). The V gene's germline CDR1 is SGHTS and CDR2 YDEGEE. CDR3 length equals 15 residues. The V end lost 0 bases, the J end lost 1 base, and 8 bases lay between the germline ends. The CDR3 spells CASSLAQGSYNEQFF. The CDR3 DNA reads as TGTGCCAGCAGCTTGGCTCAGGGGTCCTACAATGAGCAGTTCTTC.

This clonotype appeared many times. The gene calls are TRBV2 and TRBJ2-3; D unresolved. This CDR3 has 15 amino acids. Germline V gives CDR1 SNHLY, CDR2 FYNNEI. V was cut by 9 bases and J by 0 bases, with 16 bases left in between. The CDR3: CASAMHRLSTDTQYF. The CDR3 region has the DNA TGTGCCAGTGCTATGCACAGATTAAGCACAGATACGCAGTATTTT.

This clonotype is judged medium-sized. The chain joins TRBV6-2 or TRBV6-3 to TRBJ2-3; D tentatively fits TRBD1 or TRBD2 (5 bases each). There are 15 residues in the CDR3. Germline values: CDR1 MNHEY, CDR2 SVGEGT. V dropped 7 bases and J dropped 2 bases, with 16 bases sitting between them. CDR3 DNA: TGTGCCAGCATCACCGGGACCAAACACACAGATACGCAGTATTTT. Its protein product is CASITGTKHTDTQYF.

The table lists this clonotype with many counts. The chain combines TRBV20-1 with TRBJ2-7; the D gene could be TRBD1 or TRBD2 (5 bases each). Germline V CDR1 and CDR2: DFQATT, SNEGSKA (reference sequence). This CDR3 has 15 residues. V lost 5 bases and J lost 0, with 17 bases in between. The CDR3 nucleotides are TGCAGTGCTGACTCCGGGACCGAGAGCTCCTACGAGCAGTACTTC. This sequence encodes CSADSGTESSYEQYF.

The chain couples TRBV5-1 to TRBJ2-6; D gene ambiguous. V lost 9 bases to trimming and J lost 0 bases, with 10 bases between them. Germline V lookup: CDR1 SGHRS, CDR2 YFSETQ. CDR3 size: 14 residues. CDR3 loop: CATGGPSGANVLTF. CDR3 in DNA: TGCGCCACCGGTGGCCCCTCTGGGGCCAACGTCCTGACTTTC.

This clonotype was recorded at least ten times. The J gene is TRBJ2-2, the V gene TRBV20-1; weak D call: TRBD2 (5 bases). The length of the CDR3 is 16 residues. Germline V gives CDR1 DFQATT, CDR2 SNEGSKA (reference sequence). Trimming took 3 bases from V and 0 from J, leaving 14 bases between them. The CDR3 nucleotides read TGCAGTGCTAGTAATCGGGATACTCCGAACACCGGGGAGCTGTTTTTT. This encodes CSASNRDTPNTGELFF.

The sample holds a few counts of this clonotype. The rearrangement uses TRBV18 and TRBJ2-7; D unclear. In germline, CDR1 is KGHSH, CDR2 LQKENI. The CDR3 has 15 residues. The V end was cut by 6 bases, the J end by 2 bases, with 17 bases between. CDR3 DNA: TGTGCCAGCTCCCTGCACGACCCCCCGGCCTACGAGCAGTACTTC. Its protein product is CASSLHDPPAYEQYF.

Only a few counts were recorded for this clonotype. CDR3 sequence reads: CASSTPRQGDYGYTF. The CDR3 nucleotides are TGTGCCAGCAGTACCCCCCGGCAGGGAGACTATGGCTACACCTTC. The chain uses TRBV12-3 or TRBV12-4 and TRBJ1-2; TRBD1 might be the D (5 bases). The CDR3 is made up of 15 amino acids. V lost 5 bases to trimming and J lost 3 bases, with 16 bases between them.

As to this clonotype: One base away lies a much larger clone, so this may be a sequencing read error. The chain uses TRBV27 and TRBJ1-5; TRBD1 matches at 11 bases. Germline loops: CDR1 MNHEY, CDR2 SMNVEV (reference sequence). This CDR3 contains 18 residues. The CDR3, as DNA: TGTGCCAGCAGTTTCAGGACAGGGGGCCCCTATAGCAATCAGCCCCAGAATTTT. This sequence encodes CASSFRTGGPYSNQPQNF.

This clonotype was observed many times. V usage is TRBV5-4 and J usage is TRBJ2-2; TRBD1 is a possible D gene (8 bases). Per the germline V gene, CDR1 is SGHNT and CDR2 is YYREEE (reference sequence). The V end lost 5 bases, the J end lost 5 bases, and 22 bases lay between the germline ends. This CDR3 has 17 residues. The CDR3 spells CASRMTLTGGETGELFF. As DNA, the CDR3 is TGTGCCAGCAGAATGACCCTCACAGGGGGGGAGACCGGGGAGCTGTTTTTT.

This clonotype was detected ten times or more. The rearrangement links TRBV29-1 to TRBJ2-1, with D possibly being TRBD1 (6 bases). Germline V gene data show CDR1 as SQVTM and CDR2 as ANQGSEA. Trimming cost V 7 bases and J 5 bases, with 12 bases left between them. This CDR3 has 12 residues. The CDR3 sequence: CSAVRTDNEQFF. In nucleotides, the CDR3 is TGCAGCGCCGTGAGGACAGACAATGAGCAGTTCTTC.

This clonotype was counted between two and nine times. This chain uses TRBV29-1 with TRBJ2-5, with 8 bases lining up with TRBD1. The CDR3 runs 14 residues. The germline V gene encodes CDR1 SQVTM and CDR2 ANQGSEA. The junction had 1 base not matched to a gene; V was cut back by 0 bases and J by 1 base. The CDR3 bases are TGCAGCGTTGAAGACACAGGGGGCCAAGAGACCCAGTACTTC. Its translation is CSVEDTGGQETQYF.

Details on this clonotype: This clone may be a read error of a much larger clone one base away. This chain uses TRBV19 with TRBJ1-5; 9 bases fit TRBD1. The length of the CDR3 is 15 residues. From germline, CDR1 is LNHDA and CDR2 SQIVND (reference sequence). The CDR3: CAGSGPGTGNQPQHF. CDR3 sequence (DNA): TGTGCCGGTAGTGGACCCGGGACAGGGAATCAGCCCCAGCATTTT.

This chain connects TRBV19 to TRBJ2-7, with 7 bases that match TRBD1. Trimming took 8 bases from V and 12 from J; bases not matched to a gene: 7. This CDR3 has 10 amino acids. CDR1 is LNHDA and CDR2 is SQIVND in the germline V gene (reference sequence). In DNA, the CDR3 is TGTGCCAGTTCTGGGGGACAGATGTACTTC. It yields the protein CASSGGQMYF. The full variable domain, rest sourced from reference TRBV19 and TRBJ2-7, is DGGITQSPKYLFRKEGQNVTLSCEQNLNHDAMYWYRQDPGQGLRLIYYSQIVNDFQKGDIAEGYSVSREKKESFPLTVTSAQKNPTAFYLCASSGGQMYFGPGTRLTVT.

The V and J genes are TRBV12-3 or TRBV12-4 and TRBJ2-4, with D maybe TRBD1 (5 bases). V was trimmed by 5 bases and J by 6 bases, leaving 11 bases between them. CDR3 size: 13 residues. The CDR3 DNA follows: TGTGCCAGCAGTGACAATAGGGGAAACATTCAGTACTTC. This codes for CASSDNRGNIQYF.

The CDR3 DNA is TGCAGCGTTGAATTCGATAGACAGGGCGCTGAAGCTTTCTTT. Translating it yields CSVEFDRQGAEAFF. The chain uses TRBV29-1 and TRBJ1-1; TRBD1 matches at 7 bases. CDR1 is SQVTM, CDR2 ANQGSEA, per germline. There are 14 residues in the CDR3. The ends lost 2 bases at V and 6 bases at J; junction bases unmatched: 9. Combining the CDR3 with reference TRBV29-1 and TRBJ1-1 gives the whole variable domain SAVISQKPSRDICQRGTSLTIQCQVDSQVTMMFWYRQQPGQSLTLIATANQGSEATYESGFVIDKFPISRPNLTFSTLTVSNMSPEDSSIYLCSVEFDRQGAEAFFGQGTRLTVV.

In its sample, this clonotype was seen a few times. The chain employs TRBV24-1 and TRBJ2-3, with D possibly matching TRBD1 (5 bases). Germline CDR1 KGHDR, CDR2 SFDVKD. The germline V and J ends were trimmed by 0 bases and 2 bases, with 8 bases remaining between them. This CDR3 has 15 amino acids. The CDR3 spells CATSDLTGHTDTQYF. The DNA of the CDR3 is TGTGCCACCAGTGATTTGACAGGCCACACAGATACGCAGTATTTT.

This clonotype was found a few times. The chain couples TRBV29-1 to TRBJ1-1; 12 nucleotides match TRBD1. This CDR3 region has 16 residues. The ends lost 4 bases at V and 5 bases at J; junction bases unmatched: 11. The germline gives CDR1 SQVTM, CDR2 ANQGSEA. The CDR3 DNA follows: TGCAGCGTTGGCCCCGGGACAGGGGGCTTAGGGACTGAAGCTTTCTTT. Protein product: CSVGPGTGGLGTEAFF.

The V gene is TRBV6-2 or TRBV6-3, the J gene TRBJ1-6, with D unresolved. Germline V CDR1 and CDR2: MNHEY, SVGEGT. With 6 bases removed from V and 5 bases from J, the gap between germline ends came to 11 bases. This CDR3 is built from 14 residues. CDR3 residues: CASSIWSDNSPLHF. CDR3 bases: TGTGCCAGCAGCATCTGGAGCGATAATTCACCCCTCCACTTT.

This clonotype was seen a handful of times. The rearrangement uses TRBV4-3 and TRBJ2-3, with D perhaps TRBD1 (6 bases). Trimming shortened V by 1 base and J by 2 bases, and 13 bases separated the two germline ends. Germline CDR1 reads LGHNA; CDR2 reads YSLEER. The CDR3 has 16 residues. This CDR3 reads CASSQVRTGITDTQYF. CDR3 bases: TGCGCCAGCAGCCAAGTTCGAACAGGGATCACAGATACGCAGTATTTT.

This clonotype was seen at least ten times. The chain carries TRBV6-2 or TRBV6-3 and TRBJ2-6; D ambiguous. Germline V lookup: CDR1 MNHEY, CDR2 SVGEGT. V lost 2 bases to trimming and J lost 0 bases, with 17 bases between them. The CDR3 consists of 19 residues. The CDR3 protein is CASSYRPSDGPSGANVLTF. Here the CDR3 DNA reads TGTGCCAGCAGTTACAGGCCTTCCGATGGCCCCTCTGGGGCCAACGTCCTGACTTTC.

V gene TRBV24-1 combines with J gene TRBJ2-4, with 11 bases matching TRBD1. The V gene's germline CDR1 is KGHDR and CDR2 SFDVKD. V lost 4 bases, J lost 7 bases, and 5 bases stayed unmatched. The CDR3 consists of 15 residues. CDR3 in amino acids: CATSESGTGGNIQYF. The CDR3 DNA reads as TGTGCCACCAGTGAGTCCGGGACAGGGGGGAACATTCAGTACTTC.

The V call is TRBV4-3, the J call TRBJ2-7; 9 nucleotides align to TRBD2. The CDR3 is 16 residues long. The germline V gene has CDR1 LGHNA and CDR2 YSLEER. V lost 0 bases, J lost 4 bases, and 7 bases stayed unmatched. Here the CDR3 DNA reads TGCGCCAGCAGCCAAGATTACCTAGCGGGACCTTACGAGCAGTACTTC. Protein sequence: CASSQDYLAGPYEQYF.

There are many counts of this clonotype. The chain couples TRBV2 to TRBJ2-5; the D is unclear. Germline CDR1 reads SNHLY; CDR2 reads FYNNEI. The CDR3 extends over 13 amino acids. Trimming cost V 1 base and J 4 bases, with 7 bases left between them. The DNA for the CDR3 is TGTGCCAGCAGTGAAGACAAGTCAGAGACCCAGTACTTC. The encoded protein is CASSEDKSETQYF.